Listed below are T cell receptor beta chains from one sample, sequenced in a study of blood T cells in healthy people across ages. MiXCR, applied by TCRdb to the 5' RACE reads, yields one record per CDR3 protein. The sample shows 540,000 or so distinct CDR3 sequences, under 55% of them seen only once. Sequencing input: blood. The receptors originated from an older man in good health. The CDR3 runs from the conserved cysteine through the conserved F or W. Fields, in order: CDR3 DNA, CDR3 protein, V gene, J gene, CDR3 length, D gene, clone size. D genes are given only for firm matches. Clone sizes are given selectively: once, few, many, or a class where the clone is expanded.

TGTGCCAGCAGCTTGAGCGGGGGGACTGAAGCTTTCTTT	CASSLSGGTEAFF	TRBV5-5	TRBJ1-1	13	.	.
TGCAGTGCTAGTACCCGGCAGGGGAACACTGAAGCTTTCTTT	CSASTRQGNTEAFF	TRBV20-1	TRBJ1-1	14	.	.
TGTGCCAGCACCTTCGGTTTAGATACGCAGTATTTT	CASTFGLDTQYF	TRBV7-8	TRBJ2-3	12	.	.
TGCAGCGTTTGCGATAGCAATCAGCCCCAGCATTTT	CSVCDSNQPQHF	TRBV29-1	TRBJ1-5	12	.	few
TGTGCCAGCAGTTCCACGAGTGGACGCTACAATGAGCAGTTCTTC	CASSSTSGRYNEQFF	TRBV28	TRBJ2-1	15	.	.
TGTGCCAGCAGCCTACCACGGACAGGCCCTGCGTCCAATGAGCAGTTCTTC	CASSLPRTGPASNEQFF	TRBV14	TRBJ2-1	17	TRBD1	.
TGTGCCGGGGGGGACAGGGACCATGGCTACACCTTC	CAGGDRDHGYTF	TRBV30	TRBJ1-2	12	TRBD1	.
TGCAGTGCTAGAGATTCCTCTACGGGGAATCAGCCCCAGCATTTT	CSARDSSTGNQPQHF	TRBV20-1	TRBJ1-5	15	.	few
TGTGCCAGCAGCGCCCGGCCTGACAGAGGCCTCACAGATACGCAGTATTTT	CASSARPDRGLTDTQYF	TRBV9	TRBJ2-3	17	.	.
TGTGCCAGCAACCTAGCGTTGGGCTACAATGAGCAGTTCTTC	CASNLALGYNEQFF	TRBV6-2/TRBV6-3	TRBJ2-1	14	.	.
TGTGCCAGCAGCCCTTTAAGCCGTGAGACCCAGTACTTC	CASSPLSRETQYF	TRBV7-8	TRBJ2-5	13	.	.
TGCAGTGCTAGAGGGGAGGGGTACGAGCAGTACTTC	CSARGEGYEQYF	TRBV20-1	TRBJ2-7	12	TRBD2	few
TGTGCCAGCAGTTTACCAGCGGCAGGGGGAGAGACCCAGTACTTC	CASSLPAAGGETQYF	TRBV28	TRBJ2-5	15	TRBD1	.
TGTGCCAGCAGTTACGCGACCGCCAGGAGTCAACGCTCGTCCTATAATTCACCCCTCCACTTT	CASSYATARSQRSSYNSPLHF	TRBV6-5	TRBJ1-6	21	.	many
TGCAGCGTTTGGGGGGCGAGGTCCTACAATGAGCAGTTCTTC	CSVWGARSYNEQFF	TRBV29-1	TRBJ2-1	14	.	few
TGCGCCAGCAGTGAGGGCTGGTTGGGCGGGAGCTACGAGCAGTACTTC	CASSEGWLGGSYEQYF	TRBV10-2	TRBJ2-7	16	TRBD2	few
TGTGCCAGCAGCTTTACAGGCCTTGGGTACAATGAGCAGTTCTTC	CASSFTGLGYNEQFF	TRBV5-6	TRBJ2-1	15	.	.
TGTGCCAGCAGCAGGACAGGGTCTGAGCTGTTTTTT	CASSRTGSELFF	TRBV7-2	TRBJ2-2	12	TRBD1	.
TGTGCCAGCAGCGTAGATGTTACCGGTCGGGAGACCCAGTACTTC	CASSVDVTGRETQYF	TRBV9	TRBJ2-5	15	.	few
TGCAGTGCTAGTCCCGGGGACTGGGGCTACACCTTC	CSASPGDWGYTF	TRBV20-1	TRBJ1-2	12	.	.
TGCGCCAGCAGCCAAGATTCCACTAGCGGGGGATCCAACGAGCAGTACTTC	CASSQDSTSGGSNEQYF	TRBV4-3	TRBJ2-7	17	TRBD2	.
TGTGCCAGCAGTTTCCGGACTAGGTTCCACAATGAGCAGTTCTTC	CASSFRTRFHNEQFF	TRBV6-6	TRBJ2-1	15	TRBD2	.
TGCAGTGCATTTCGACAGAAAGAGAACACTGAAGCTTTCTTT	CSAFRQKENTEAFF	TRBV20-1	TRBJ1-1	14	.	.
TGTGCCAGCAGCTCAGGGATCAATGAGCAGTACTTC	CASSSGINEQYF	TRBV7-9	TRBJ2-5	12	.	.
TGCAGTGCTATGACCGTCGGGCATAGCACAGATACGCAGTATTTT	CSAMTVGHSTDTQYF	TRBV20-1	TRBJ2-3	15	.	few
TGCAGCACAGCACAAGAGACCCAGTACTTC	CSTAQETQYF	TRBV29-1	TRBJ2-5	10	.	.